This TCR beta chain emerged from a study of control samples from healthy donors and cancer patients. The repertoire was sequenced with immunoSEQ multiplex PCR; TCRdb's copy has only in-frame clones and lacks some. The sample holds around 130,000 clones, just under 90% seen once. Material for sequencing was PBMCs. This receptor was identified in a man aged 50 or older with head and neck cancer.

The CDR3 DNA sequence: TGTGCCAGCAGTGAATATGGGGCTAGCTCCTATAATTCACCCCTCCACTTT. This codes for CASSEYGASSYNSPLHF. The chain recombines TRBV25-1 with TRBJ1-6, with D maybe TRBD1 (5 bases). The germline CDR1 and CDR2 sequences are MGHDK and SYGVNS. The germline V and J ends were trimmed by 0 bases and 0 bases, with 9 bases remaining between them. The CDR3 is 17 residues long.